Below, one TCR beta chain is given with its context. Its antigen is currently unknown. The CDR3 has 14 residues. V lost 8 bases and J lost 6; bases outside the gene matches: 10. Germline lookup yields CDR1 MDHEN and CDR2 SYDVKM. Time point defined: patch test 1, 2 weeks after DPC sensitization. The treatment here: therapeutic diphenylcyclopropenone sensitization with weekly scalp DPC. TCRdb fed the RACE reads into MiXCR, producing one record per CDR3 protein. This sample carries around 52,000 distinct CDR3 sequences, about a tenth of them seen once, and the ten largest clones take 13%. These data are taken from a study of human T cells and chemical hapten exposure. Background on the study: Enrolled patients were predominantly female and had alopecia areata, totalis or universalis. Yields of TCR per sample differed, chiefly owing to small differences in pooled library volume. Study-wide points: Donors in the study had alopecia, meaning their immune response may differ from healthy people's.

This specimen was whole blood, taken in connection with sensitization to the hapten diphenylcyclopropenone (DPC). The chain has TRBV28 and TRBJ2-3; 8 nucleotides agree with TRBD2. This clonotype originated in a woman in her forties with alopecia areata. Some clones in this sample may be carry-over from other donors' samples. This CDR3 is CASAFLAGDDTQYF. Here the CDR3 DNA reads TGTGCCAGCGCATTCCTAGCGGGCGACGATACGCAGTATTTT.